The entry below gives a single T cell receptor beta chain sequence along with its context. This CDR3 has 14 residues. With 6 bases clipped from V and 4 bases from J, the junction kept 6 bases outside the gene matches. CDR1 and CDR2 (germline): ENHRY, SYGVKD. The data derive from a study of OX40 agonist ivuxolimab in advanced cancers. For the study at large: The dose of intravenous ivuxolimab that patients received every 2 weeks ranged from 0.01 to 10 mg/kg.

Systemic immunosuppression or autoimmune disease history was grounds to exclude patients. Repertoires were generated with immunoSEQ multiplex PCR, while TCRdb's copy carries only in-frame clones and drops some. The sample lists 77,000 or so clones; about 84% were seen once. This sequence joins TRBV10-3 and TRBJ1-5; 7 bases agree with TRBD1. This sequence was found in an adult with an advanced solid tumor such as melanoma, head and neck, liver or kidney cancer. The input for sequencing was CD4+ or CD8+ T cells sorted from blood, taken in a trial of the OX40 agonist ivuxolimab. The CDR3 coding sequence is TGTGCCATCAGCTCGGGACAGATAAATCAGCCCCAGCATTTT. Its protein product is CAISSGQINQPQHF.